This T cell receptor beta chain emerged from a study of cytomegalovirus exposure and HLA in healthy donors. Broader study findings: Being productive about 90% or about 30% of the time was typical of most TCR beta V segments in an earlier analysis. Follow-up analysis seemed to connect common viral pathogens with several of the most significant clusters identified. Association of a missense DCLRE1C variant with TCR beta V- and J-gene trimming was reported in a later analysis.

Turning to this clone: Its cognate antigen is unknown.

The PCR had 60 Vbeta and 13 Jbeta primers. The protocol was immunoSEQ multiplex PCR, while the TCRdb copy is restricted to in-frame clones and leaves out a portion. Altogether about 150,000 clones are present, 77% being singletons, with the ten largest covering 1.3%. This clonotype was sampled from a woman aged 40 to 49 in good health and CMV-seronegative. The sequenced material came from PBMCs.

The CDR3 sequence is CASSNNGVETQYF. CDR3 coding DNA: TGCGCCAGCAGCAATAACGGGGTGGAGACCCAGTACTTC. The gene calls are TRBV5-1 and TRBJ2-5, with TRBD2 as a possible D gene (5 bases). V lost 4 bases to trimming and J lost 5 bases, with 12 bases between them. CDR1 and CDR2 (germline): SGHRS, YFSETQ. The CDR3 sequence is 13 residues long.